This section outlines one T cell receptor beta chain sequence together with its context. The recovered donors of Cohort 3 showed two negative PCRs, clearance, or symptom resolution. The data are from a study of blood T cell repertoires in COVID-19. About the study: The United States, Italy and Spain provided the acute and convalescent COVID-19 samples. T cells, B-cell-depleted T cells, or PBMCs provided the cDNA or gDNA that served as material.

TCRdb's table, derived via immunoSEQ multiplex PCR, lists solely in-frame clones and lacks some. The sample contains approximately 17,000 clones, about 91% of which appear only once. CDR1 and CDR2 from the germline V gene are MNHEY and SVGEGT. The CDR3 loop spans 13 amino acids. V lost 2 bases to trimming and J lost 8 bases, with 10 bases between them. The sequence came from a woman in her 30s who had recovered from COVID-19. The source material was PBMCs or T cells enriched from blood (not recorded which). The V and J genes are TRBV6-2 or TRBV6-3 and TRBJ2-1; D uncertain. CDR3 DNA sequence: TGTGCCAGCAGTTACGAGGTGATCGATGAGCAGTTCTTC. Its protein is CASSYEVIDEQFF.